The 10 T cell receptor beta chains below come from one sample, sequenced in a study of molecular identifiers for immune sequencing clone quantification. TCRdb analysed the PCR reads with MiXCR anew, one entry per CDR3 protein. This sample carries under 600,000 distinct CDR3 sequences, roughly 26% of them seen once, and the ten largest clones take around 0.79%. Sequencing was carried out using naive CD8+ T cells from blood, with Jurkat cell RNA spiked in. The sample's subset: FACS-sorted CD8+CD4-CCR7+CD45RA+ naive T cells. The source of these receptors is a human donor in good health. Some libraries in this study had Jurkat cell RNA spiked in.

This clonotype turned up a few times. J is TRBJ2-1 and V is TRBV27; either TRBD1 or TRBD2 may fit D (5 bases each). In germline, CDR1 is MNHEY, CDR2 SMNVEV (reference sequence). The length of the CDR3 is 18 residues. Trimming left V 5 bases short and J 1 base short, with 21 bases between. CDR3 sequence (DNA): TGTGCCAGCAGTCCCTCGGCTATTTTTGGGGGTTCCTACAATGAGCAGTTCTTC. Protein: CASSPSAIFGGSYNEQFF.

CDR3 in amino acids: CASRYNWNTEAFF. Written as DNA, the CDR3 is TGTGCCAGCAGGTACAATTGGAACACTGAAGCTTTCTTT. This chain uses TRBV28 with TRBJ1-1; D gene uncertain. The CDR3 covers 13 residues. V was pared by 6 bases and J by 1 base, with 9 bases between. Germline V gene lookup returns CDR1 MDHEN and CDR2 SYDVKM. The entire variable domain, with the rest obtained from reference TRBV28 and TRBJ1-1, is as follows: DVKVTQSSRYLVKRTGEKVFLECVQDMDHENMFWYRQDPGLGLRLIYFSYDVKMKEKGDIPEGYSVSREKKERFSLILESASTNQTSMYLCASRYNWNTEAFFGQGTRLTVV.

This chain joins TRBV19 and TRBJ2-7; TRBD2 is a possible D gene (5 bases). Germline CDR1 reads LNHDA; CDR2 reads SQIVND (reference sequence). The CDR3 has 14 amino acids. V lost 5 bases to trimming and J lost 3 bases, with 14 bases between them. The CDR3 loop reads CASSWSAGDYEQYF. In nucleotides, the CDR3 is TGTGCCAGTAGTTGGTCGGCGGGTGACTACGAGCAGTACTTC.

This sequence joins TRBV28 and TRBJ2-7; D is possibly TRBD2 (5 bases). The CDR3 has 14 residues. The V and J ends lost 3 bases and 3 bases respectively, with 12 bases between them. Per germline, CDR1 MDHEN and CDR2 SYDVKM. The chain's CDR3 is CASSFLAGVYEQYF. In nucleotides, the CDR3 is TGTGCCAGCAGTTTTCTAGCAGGAGTCTACGAGCAGTACTTC.

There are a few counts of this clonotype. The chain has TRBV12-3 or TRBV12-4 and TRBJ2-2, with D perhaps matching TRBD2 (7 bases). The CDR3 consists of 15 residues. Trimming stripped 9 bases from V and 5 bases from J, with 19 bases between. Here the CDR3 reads CASAPGGPYTGELFF. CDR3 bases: TGTGCCAGTGCCCCCGGGGGGCCTTATACCGGGGAGCTGTTTTTT.

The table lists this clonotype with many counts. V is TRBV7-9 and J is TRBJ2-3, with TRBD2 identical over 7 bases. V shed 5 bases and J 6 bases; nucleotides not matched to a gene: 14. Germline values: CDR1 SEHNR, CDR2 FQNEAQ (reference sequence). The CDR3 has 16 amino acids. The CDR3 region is CASSPRVWEGRDTQYF. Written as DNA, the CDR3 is TGTGCCAGCAGCCCTAGAGTCTGGGAGGGACGGGATACGCAGTATTTT.

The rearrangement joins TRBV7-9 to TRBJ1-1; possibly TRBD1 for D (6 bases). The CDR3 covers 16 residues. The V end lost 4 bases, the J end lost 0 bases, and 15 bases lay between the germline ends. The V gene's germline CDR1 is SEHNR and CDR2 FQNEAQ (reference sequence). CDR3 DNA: TGTGCCAGCAGCTCAAGCCCTGGACAGATGAACACTGAAGCTTTCTTT. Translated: CASSSSPGQMNTEAFF.

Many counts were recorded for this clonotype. The CDR3 is CASSLTTYEQYF. For the CDR3, the DNA is TGTGCCAGCAGCCTGACTACTTACGAGCAGTACTTC. The chain carries TRBV5-8 and TRBJ2-7; a weak D match, TRBD2 (5 bases). The CDR3 spans 12 residues. With 4 bases removed from V and 4 bases from J, the gap between germline ends came to 9 bases. CDR1 and CDR2 (germline): SGHTS, YDEGEE.

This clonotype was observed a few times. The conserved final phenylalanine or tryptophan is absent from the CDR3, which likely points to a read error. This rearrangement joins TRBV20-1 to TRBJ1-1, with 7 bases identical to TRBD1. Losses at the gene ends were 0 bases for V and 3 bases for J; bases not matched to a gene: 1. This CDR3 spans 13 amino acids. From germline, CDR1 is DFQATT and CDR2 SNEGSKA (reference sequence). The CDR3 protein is CSAREQGYTEAFS. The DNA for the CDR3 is TGCAGTGCTAGAGAACAGGGGTACACTGAAGCTTTCTCT.

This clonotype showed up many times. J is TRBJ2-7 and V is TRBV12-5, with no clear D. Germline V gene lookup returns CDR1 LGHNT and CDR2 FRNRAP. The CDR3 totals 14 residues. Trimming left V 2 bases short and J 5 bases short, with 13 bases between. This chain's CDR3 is CASGLFTRPNEQYF. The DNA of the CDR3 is TGTGCTAGTGGTTTGTTTACCCGGCCCAACGAGCAGTACTTC.